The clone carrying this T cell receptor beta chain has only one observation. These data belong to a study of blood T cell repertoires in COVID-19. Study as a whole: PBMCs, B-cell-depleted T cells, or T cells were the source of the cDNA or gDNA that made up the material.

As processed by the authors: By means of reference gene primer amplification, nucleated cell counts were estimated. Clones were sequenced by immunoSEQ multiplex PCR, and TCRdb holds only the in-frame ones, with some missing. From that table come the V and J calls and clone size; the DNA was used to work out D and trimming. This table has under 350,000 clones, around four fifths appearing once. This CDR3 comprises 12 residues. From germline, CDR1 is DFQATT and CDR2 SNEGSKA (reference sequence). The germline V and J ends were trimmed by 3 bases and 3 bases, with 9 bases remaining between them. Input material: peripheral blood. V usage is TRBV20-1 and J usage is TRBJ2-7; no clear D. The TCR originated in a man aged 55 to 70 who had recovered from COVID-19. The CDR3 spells CSASGRDYEQYF. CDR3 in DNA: TGCAGTGCTAGTGGTCGCGACTACGAGCAGTACTTC.